A single sample gave rise to the 17 T cell receptor beta chains below, sequenced in a study of cytomegalovirus exposure and HLA in healthy donors. Primers for the PCR totalled 60 Vbeta and 13 Jbeta. Libraries were prepared by immunoSEQ multiplex PCR; TCRdb keeps only in-frame clonotypes and omits some of them. The sample includes about 170,000 clones, 80% to 90% seen only once; the top ten take about 0.77%. Sequenced sample: PBMCs. The receptors shown here come from a young woman in good health and CMV-seronegative.

The J gene is TRBJ2-2, the V gene TRBV14; 8 bases map to TRBD1. The V gene end was trimmed by 1 base and the J gene end by 4 bases; junction bases not matched to a gene: 5. CDR1 and CDR2 (germline): SGHDN, FVKESK. The CDR3 is 16 amino acids. The DNA of the CDR3 is TGTGCCAGCAGCCAAGTGGACAGGGCGGGCACCGGGGAGCTGTTTTTT. It is translated as CASSQVDRAGTGELFF.

The chain joins TRBV29-1 to TRBJ2-5, with 8 bases that match TRBD2. The CDR3 runs to 13 residues. The germline V gene encodes CDR1 SQVTM and CDR2 ANQGSEA. This CDR3 is CSVGGGPEETQYF. In DNA form, the CDR3 reads TGCAGTGTCGGGGGGGGGCCCGAAGAGACCCAGTACTTC.

The chain employs TRBV4-1 and TRBJ1-1; possibly TRBD1 for D (6 bases). Germline CDR1 MGHRA, CDR2 YSYEKL. The CDR3 consists of 15 residues. V lost 4 bases, J lost 6 bases, and 18 bases lay in between. DNA for the CDR3: TGCGCCAGCAGCCCCTTGACACAGGGCCCCCCTGAAGCTTTCTTT. It encodes CASSPLTQGPPEAFF.

This chain joins TRBV29-1 and TRBJ2-7, with a tentative D call TRBD2 (6 bases). Trimming pared 4 bases from V and 4 bases from J, leaving 17 bases between. This CDR3 comprises 14 residues. Germline lookup yields CDR1 SQVTM and CDR2 ANQGSEA. The CDR3 reads CSVVIGSSMYEQYF. The CDR3 bases are TGCAGCGTTGTAATCGGGAGTTCAATGTACGAGCAGTACTTC.

The rearrangement joins TRBV7-9 to TRBJ2-7, with TRBD1 matching 9 bases. CDR1 and CDR2 from the germline V gene are SEHNR and FQNEAQ (reference sequence). There are 14 residues in the CDR3. Losses at the gene ends were 6 bases for V and 6 bases for J; bases not matched to a gene: 9. CDR3: CASRSDRGSSEQYF. CDR3 coding DNA: TGTGCCAGCAGGTCGGACAGGGGATCTTCCGAGCAGTACTTC.

This chain joins TRBV14 and TRBJ2-3; 7 positions match TRBD2. This CDR3 comprises 17 residues. Germline V gene lookup returns CDR1 SGHDN and CDR2 FVKESK. After removal of 4 bases from V and 4 bases from J, the junction contained 14 bases not matched to a gene. CDR3 loop: CASSRLWGGSRADTQYF. CDR3 coding DNA: TGTGCCAGCAGCCGCCTTTGGGGCGGGAGTCGAGCAGATACGCAGTATTTT.

The chain combines TRBV18 with TRBJ2-7; the match to TRBD2 covers 9 bases. The CDR3 has 15 amino acids. V was pared by 3 bases and J by 4 bases, with 7 bases of the junction left unmatched. The germline CDR1 and CDR2 sequences are KGHSH and LQKENI. CDR3: CASSPIAGDRYEQYF. The CDR3 region has the DNA TGTGCCAGCTCACCCATAGCGGGAGACCGGTACGAGCAGTACTTC.

This chain connects TRBV14 to TRBJ2-2, with 8 bases fitting TRBD1. Looked up from germline, CDR1 is SGHDN and CDR2 is FVKESK. Trimming took 4 bases from V and 0 from J; bases not matched to a gene: 4. This CDR3 is 16 amino acids long. The DNA of the CDR3 is TGTGCCAGCAGCCCGGCAGGGGGCGCGAACACCGGGGAGCTGTTTTTT. Its translation is CASSPAGGANTGELFF. Looking up the rest from reference TRBV14 and TRBJ2-2 gives the full variable domain: EAGVTQFPSHSVIEKGQTVTLRCDPISGHDNLYWYRRVMGKEIKFLLHFVKESKQDESGMPNNRFLAERTGGTYSTLKVQPAELEDSGVYFCASSPAGGANTGELFFGEGSRLTVL.

V usage is TRBV27 and J usage is TRBJ2-1; TRBD1 matches at 7 bases. Per germline, CDR1 MNHEY and CDR2 SMNVEV (reference sequence). The V gene end was trimmed by 5 bases and the J gene end by 1 base; junction bases not matched to a gene: 5. The CDR3 length is 15 residues. CDR3 DNA sequence: TGTGCCAGCAGTCTCACAGGGGTGTCCTACAATGAGCAGTTCTTC. Protein sequence: CASSLTGVSYNEQFF.

Details on this clone: One end of the junction is discordant with germline, which a read error may explain. The V and J genes are TRBV28 and TRBJ1-6; D gene uncertain. This CDR3 contains 15 residues. Germline CDR1 is MDHEN and CDR2 is SYDVKM. CDR3 sequence (DNA): TGTGCCAGCAGACCTTCTTTGTCCTACAATTCACCCCTCCACTTT. Its translation: CASRPSLSYNSPLHF.

The CDR3 DNA reads TGTGCCAGCAGCACTAGACTAGCGGGCTACAATGAGCAGTTCTTC. Amino acids: CASSTRLAGYNEQFF. V and J are TRBV9 and TRBJ2-1; 10 nucleotides match TRBD2. CDR1 is SGDLS and CDR2 is YYNGEE in the germline V gene. The CDR3 extends over 15 amino acids. V dropped 4 bases and J dropped 3; count of bases not matched to a gene: 4.

The rearrangement uses TRBV7-8 and TRBJ2-1, with no clear D. CDR3 length: 16 residues. The germline gives CDR1 SGHVS, CDR2 FQNEAQ. Trimming took off 2 bases at V and 0 bases at J, with 11 bases between the two ends. CDR3: CASSLMRRSSYNEQFF. CDR3 nucleotides: TGTGCCAGCAGCTTAATGCGCCGTAGCTCCTACAATGAGCAGTTCTTC.

This chain connects TRBV7-2 to TRBJ2-7; TRBD1 might be the D (5 bases). The V end was cut by 5 bases, the J end by 6 bases, with 11 bases between. Germline values: CDR1 SGHTA, CDR2 FQGNSA. The CDR3 totals 12 residues. CDR3: CASSPRQGEQYF. The CDR3 DNA reads as TGTGCCAGCAGCCCCCGTCAGGGCGAGCAGTACTTC. Supplemented by reference TRBV7-2 and TRBJ2-7, the full variable domain reads GAGVSQSPSNKVTEKGKDVELRCDPISGHTALYWYRQSLGQGLEFLIYFQGNSAPDKSGLPSDRFSAERTGGSVSTLTIQRTQQEDSAVYLCASSPRQGEQYFGPGTRLTVT.

A few counts support this clone. The chain uses TRBV30 and TRBJ1-1; D remains unclear. The CDR3 is 12 residues long. Trimming took off 4 bases at V and 6 bases at J, with 12 bases between the two ends. The germline V gene has CDR1 GTSNPN and CDR2 SVGIG (reference sequence). The CDR3 spells CAWILAGAEAFF. The CDR3 nucleotides read TGTGCCTGGATATTGGCGGGCGCTGAAGCTTTCTTT. The full variable domain, in which reference TRBV30 and TRBJ1-1 provide the parts outside the CDR3, is SQTIHQWPATLVQPVGSPLSLECTVEGTSNPNLYWYRQAAGRGLQLLFYSVGIGQISSEVPQNLSASRPQDRQFILSSKKLLLSDSGFYLCAWILAGAEAFFGQGTRLTVV.

CDR3 DNA: TGCAGCGTTGATTCGCAGGGGGACGAGCAGTACTTC. It translates to CSVDSQGDEQYF. V usage is TRBV29-1 and J usage is TRBJ2-7, with TRBD1 identical over 7 bases. V was clipped by 3 bases and J by 5 bases; unmatched bases: 4. The CDR3 has 12 amino acids. The germline gives CDR1 SQVTM, CDR2 ANQGSEA.

The chain joins TRBV4-1 to TRBJ2-3, with a possible D match to TRBD1 (5 bases). Deletions cut 4 bases from V and 0 bases from J, with 11 bases between. Germline V gene sequence: CDR1 MGHRA, CDR2 YSYEKL. The CDR3 covers 15 residues. The CDR3: CASSLQGRSTDTQYF. The DNA of the CDR3 is TGCGCCAGCAGCCTGCAGGGAAGGAGCACAGATACGCAGTATTTT.

The rearrangement uses TRBV4-1 and TRBJ2-7; TRBD2 matches at 7 bases. Germline assignment: CDR1 MGHRA and CDR2 YSYEKL. This CDR3 contains 15 residues. The V and J ends lost 4 bases and 2 bases, in that order; junction bases with no gene match: 8. CDR3 loop: CASSPRVGLAYEQYF. CDR3 bases: TGCGCCAGCAGCCCTCGGGTCGGACTAGCCTACGAGCAGTACTTC.